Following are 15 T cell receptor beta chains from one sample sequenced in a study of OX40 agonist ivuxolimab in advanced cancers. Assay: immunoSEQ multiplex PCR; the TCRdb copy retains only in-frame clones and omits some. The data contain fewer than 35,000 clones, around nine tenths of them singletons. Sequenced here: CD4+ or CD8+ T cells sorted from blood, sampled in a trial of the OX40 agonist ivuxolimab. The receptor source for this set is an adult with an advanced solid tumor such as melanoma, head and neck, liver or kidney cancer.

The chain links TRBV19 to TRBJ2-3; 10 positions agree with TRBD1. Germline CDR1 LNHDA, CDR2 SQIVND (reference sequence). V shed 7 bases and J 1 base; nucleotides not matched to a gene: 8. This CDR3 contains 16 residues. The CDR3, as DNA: TGTGCCAGTACCACAACCGGGACAGGGGGCACAGATACGCAGTATTTT. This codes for CASTTTGTGGTDTQYF.

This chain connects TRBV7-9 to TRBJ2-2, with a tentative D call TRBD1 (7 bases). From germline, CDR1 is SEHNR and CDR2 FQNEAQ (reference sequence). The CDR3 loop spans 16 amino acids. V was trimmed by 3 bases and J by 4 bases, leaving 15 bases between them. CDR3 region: CASSFRQGGTTGELFF. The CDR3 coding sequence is TGTGCCAGCAGCTTTCGGCAGGGGGGCACCACCGGGGAGCTGTTTTTT.

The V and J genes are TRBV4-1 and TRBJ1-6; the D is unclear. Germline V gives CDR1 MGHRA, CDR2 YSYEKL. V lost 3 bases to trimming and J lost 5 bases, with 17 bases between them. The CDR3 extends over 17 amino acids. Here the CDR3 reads CASSQGIVGVDNSPLHF. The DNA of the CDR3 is TGCGCCAGCAGCCAGGGTATAGTCGGGGTCGATAATTCACCCCTCCACTTT.

Here the CDR3 reads CASSPTQGTLGGYTF. The CDR3 DNA is TGCGCCAGCAGCCCTACTCAGGGTACTTTAGGAGGCTACACCTTC. This sequence joins TRBV5-1 and TRBJ1-2; D is possibly TRBD1 (5 bases). V gave up 4 bases and J gave up 8 bases, with 21 bases separating them. The germline V gene has CDR1 SGHRS and CDR2 YFSETQ. This CDR3 is built from 15 residues.

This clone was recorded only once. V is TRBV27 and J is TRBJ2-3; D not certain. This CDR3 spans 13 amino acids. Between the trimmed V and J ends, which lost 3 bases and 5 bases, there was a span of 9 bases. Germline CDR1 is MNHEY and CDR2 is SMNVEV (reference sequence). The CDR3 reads CASSFRSLDTQYF. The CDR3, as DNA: TGTGCCAGCAGTTTTAGGTCCCTAGATACGCAGTATTTT.

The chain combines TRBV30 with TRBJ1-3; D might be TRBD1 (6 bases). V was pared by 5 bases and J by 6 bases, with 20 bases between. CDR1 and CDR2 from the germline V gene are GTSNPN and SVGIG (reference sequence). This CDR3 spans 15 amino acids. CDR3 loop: CAWGFRTAEENTIYF. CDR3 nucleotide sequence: TGTGCCTGGGGGTTTAGGACAGCCGAGGAAAACACCATATATTTT.

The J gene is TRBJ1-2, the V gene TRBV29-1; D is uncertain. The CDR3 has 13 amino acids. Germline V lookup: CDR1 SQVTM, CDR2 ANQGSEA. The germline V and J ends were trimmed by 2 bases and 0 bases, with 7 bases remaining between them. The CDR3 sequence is CSVEHSANYGYTF. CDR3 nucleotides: TGCAGCGTTGAACACTCAGCTAACTATGGCTACACCTTC.

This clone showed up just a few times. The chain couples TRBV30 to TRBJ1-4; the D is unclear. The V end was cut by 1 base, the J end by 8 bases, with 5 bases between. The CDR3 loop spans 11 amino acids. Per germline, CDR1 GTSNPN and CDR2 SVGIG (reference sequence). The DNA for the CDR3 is TGTGCCTGGAGTGCGACAGAAAAACTGTTTTTT. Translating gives CAWSATEKLFF. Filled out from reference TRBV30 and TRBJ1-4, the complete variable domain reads SQTIHQWPATLVQPVGSPLSLECTVEGTSNPNLYWYRQAAGRGLQLLFYSVGIGQISSEVPQNLSASRPQDRQFILSSKKLLLSDSGFYLCAWSATEKLFFGSGTQLSVL.

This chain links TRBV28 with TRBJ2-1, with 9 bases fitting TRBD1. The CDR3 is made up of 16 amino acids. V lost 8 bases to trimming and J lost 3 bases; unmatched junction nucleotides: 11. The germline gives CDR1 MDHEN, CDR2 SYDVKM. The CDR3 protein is CASPPPPGQGYNEQFF. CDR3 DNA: TGTGCCAGCCCCCCCCCGCCGGGACAGGGCTACAATGAGCAGTTCTTC.

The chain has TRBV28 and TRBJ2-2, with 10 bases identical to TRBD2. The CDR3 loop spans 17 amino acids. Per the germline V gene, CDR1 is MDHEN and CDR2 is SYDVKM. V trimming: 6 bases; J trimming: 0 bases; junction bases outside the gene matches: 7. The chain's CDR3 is CASSRRTSGANTGELFF. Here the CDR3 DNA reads TGTGCCAGCAGCCGCCGGACTAGCGGAGCGAACACCGGGGAGCTGTTTTTT.

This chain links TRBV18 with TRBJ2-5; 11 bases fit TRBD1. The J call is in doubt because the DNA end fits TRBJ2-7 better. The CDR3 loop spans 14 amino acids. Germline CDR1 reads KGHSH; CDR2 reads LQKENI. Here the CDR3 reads CASSPGQGAYEQYF. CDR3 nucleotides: TGTGCCAGCTCACCGGGACAGGGGGCCTACGAGCAGTACTTC.

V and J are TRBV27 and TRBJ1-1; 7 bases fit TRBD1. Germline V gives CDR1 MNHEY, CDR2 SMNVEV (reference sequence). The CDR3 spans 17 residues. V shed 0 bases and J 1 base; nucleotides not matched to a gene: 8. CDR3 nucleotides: TGTGCCAGCAGTTTATCTAGGGCCCAGGGGGGGAACACTGAAGCTTTCTTT. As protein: CASSLSRAQGGNTEAFF.

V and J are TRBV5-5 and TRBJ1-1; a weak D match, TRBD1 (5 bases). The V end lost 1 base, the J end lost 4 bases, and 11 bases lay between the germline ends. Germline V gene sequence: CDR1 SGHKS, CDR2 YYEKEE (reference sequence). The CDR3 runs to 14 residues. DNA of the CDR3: TGTGCCAGCAGCTTGAGACAGTTTTCCACTGAAGCTTTCTTT. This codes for CASSLRQFSTEAFF.

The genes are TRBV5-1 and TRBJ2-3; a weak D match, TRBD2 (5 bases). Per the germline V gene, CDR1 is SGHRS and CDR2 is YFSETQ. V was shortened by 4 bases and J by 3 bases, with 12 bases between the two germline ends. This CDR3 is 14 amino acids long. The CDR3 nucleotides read TGCGCCAGCAGCCAGACTAAAAGGACAGATACGCAGTATTTT. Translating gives CASSQTKRTDTQYF.

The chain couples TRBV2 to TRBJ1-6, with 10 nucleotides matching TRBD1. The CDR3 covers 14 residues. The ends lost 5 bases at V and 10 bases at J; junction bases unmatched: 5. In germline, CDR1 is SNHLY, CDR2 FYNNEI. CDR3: CASSPGTGVSPLHF. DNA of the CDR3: TGTGCCAGCAGTCCCGGGACAGGGGTCTCACCCCTCCACTTT.